This T cell receptor (beta chain) was captured by sequencing in a study of CD8 T cells in ankylosing spondylitis. Study outcomes and limitations: Apparently characteristic of ankylosing spondylitis blood was a TCR beta motif (fewer than ten highly homologous variants).

Notes on this clonotype: The antigen is not known.

Trimming took 10 bases from V and 4 from J, leaving 28 bases between them. CDR1 is SNHLY and CDR2 is FYNNEI in the germline V gene. The CDR3 is 17 amino acids. Using its own MiXCR run on the 5' RACE reads, TCRdb lists one record per CDR3 protein. The repertoire holds a few hundred thousand distinct CDR3 sequences, with roughly 20% as singletons. This chain connects TRBV2 to TRBJ1-2; the D gene is possibly TRBD1 (6 bases). This TCR derives from a female donor with ankylosing spondylitis or in good health (not recorded which). Sequenced material: blood, either unsorted or a sorted T cell fraction (not recorded which). CDR3 sequence reads: CATSISDIWDTSYGYTF. In nucleotides, the CDR3 is TGTGCCACCAGCATAAGTGATATTTGGGACACCAGCTATGGCTACACCTTC.